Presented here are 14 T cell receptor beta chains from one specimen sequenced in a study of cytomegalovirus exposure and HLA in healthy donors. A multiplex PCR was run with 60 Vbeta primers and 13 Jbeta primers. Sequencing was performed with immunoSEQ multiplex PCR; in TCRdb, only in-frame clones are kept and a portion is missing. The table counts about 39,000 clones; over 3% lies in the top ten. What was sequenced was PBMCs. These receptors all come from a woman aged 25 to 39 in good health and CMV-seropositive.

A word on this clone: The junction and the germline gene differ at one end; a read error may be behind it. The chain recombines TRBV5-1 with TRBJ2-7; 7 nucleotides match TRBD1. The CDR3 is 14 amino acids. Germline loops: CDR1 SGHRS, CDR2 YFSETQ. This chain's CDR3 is CASSFDRASYEQHF. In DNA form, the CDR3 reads TGCGCCAGCAGTTTCGACAGGGCCTCCTACGAGCAGCACTTC.

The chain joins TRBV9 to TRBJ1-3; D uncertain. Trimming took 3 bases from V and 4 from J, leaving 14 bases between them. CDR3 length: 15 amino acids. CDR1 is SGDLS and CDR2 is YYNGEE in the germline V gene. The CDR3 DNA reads TGTGCCAGCAGCGGGGAGTCCGCACCGGGAAACACCATATATTTT. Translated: CASSGESAPGNTIYF.

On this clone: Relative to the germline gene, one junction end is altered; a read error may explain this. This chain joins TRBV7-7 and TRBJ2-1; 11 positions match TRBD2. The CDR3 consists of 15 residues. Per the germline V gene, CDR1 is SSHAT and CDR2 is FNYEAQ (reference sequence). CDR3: CASSPGTSGYNEQFF. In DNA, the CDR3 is TGTGCTAGCAGCCCCGGGACTAGCGGATACAATGAGCAGTTCTTC.

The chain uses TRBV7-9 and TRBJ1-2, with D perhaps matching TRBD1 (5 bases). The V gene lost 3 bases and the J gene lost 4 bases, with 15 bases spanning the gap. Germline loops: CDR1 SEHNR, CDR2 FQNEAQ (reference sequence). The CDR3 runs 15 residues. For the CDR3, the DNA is TGTGCCAGCAGCTTGGCCGTCATAGGGGTCTATGGCTACACCTTC. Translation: CASSLAVIGVYGYTF.

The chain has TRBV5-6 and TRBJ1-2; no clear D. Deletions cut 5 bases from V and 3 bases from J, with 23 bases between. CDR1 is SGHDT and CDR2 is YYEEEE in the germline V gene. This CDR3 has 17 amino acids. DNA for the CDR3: TGTGCCAGCAGTTTTGGAAATGGGCAGGCTTCTTACTATGGCTACACCTTC. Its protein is CASSFGNGQASYYGYTF. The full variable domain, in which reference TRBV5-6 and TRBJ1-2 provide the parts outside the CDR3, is DAGVTQSPTHLIKTRGQQVTLRCSPKSGHDTVSWYQQALGQGPQFIFQYYEEEERQRGNFPDRFSGHQFPNYSSELNVNALLLGDSALYLCASSFGNGQASYYGYTFGSGTRLTVV.

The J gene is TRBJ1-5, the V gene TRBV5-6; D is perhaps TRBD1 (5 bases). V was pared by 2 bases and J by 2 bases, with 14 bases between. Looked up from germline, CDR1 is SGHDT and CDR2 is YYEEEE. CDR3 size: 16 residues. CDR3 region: CASSFGGAGGNQPQHF. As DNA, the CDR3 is TGTGCCAGCAGCTTCGGTGGGGCTGGGGGCAATCAGCCCCAGCATTTT. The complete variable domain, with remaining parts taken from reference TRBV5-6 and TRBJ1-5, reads DAGVTQSPTHLIKTRGQQVTLRCSPKSGHDTVSWYQQALGQGPQFIFQYYEEEERQRGNFPDRFSGHQFPNYSSELNVNALLLGDSALYLCASSFGGAGGNQPQHFGDGTRLSIL.

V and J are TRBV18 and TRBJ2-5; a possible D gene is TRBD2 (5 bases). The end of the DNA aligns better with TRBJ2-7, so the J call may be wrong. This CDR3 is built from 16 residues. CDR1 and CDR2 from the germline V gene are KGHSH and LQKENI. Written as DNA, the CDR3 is TGTGCCAGCTCACCGCTGGGGAAAGGGCTTGCGGGCGAGCAGTACTTC. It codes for CASSPLGKGLAGEQYF.

The CDR3 spells CASSPNSGSTGAFF. The CDR3 nucleotides read TGTGCCAGCAGCCCCAACTCCGGGAGCACGGGGGCTTTCTTT. The chain combines TRBV7-2 with TRBJ1-1; D gene uncertain. Germline V gene sequence: CDR1 SGHTA, CDR2 FQGNSA. The CDR3 contains 14 residues. V shed 5 bases and J shed 11 bases, with 21 bases lying between them. The full variable domain, with the rest looked up from reference TRBV7-2 and TRBJ1-1, is GAGVSQSPSNKVTEKGKDVELRCDPISGHTALYWYRQSLGQGLEFLIYFQGNSAPDKSGLPSDRFSAERTGGSVSTLTIQRTQQEDSAVYLCASSPNSGSTGAFFGQGTRLTVV.

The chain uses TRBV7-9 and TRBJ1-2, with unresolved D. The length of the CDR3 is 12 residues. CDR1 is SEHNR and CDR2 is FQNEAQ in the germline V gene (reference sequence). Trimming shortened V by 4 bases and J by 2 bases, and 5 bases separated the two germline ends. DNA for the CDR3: TGTGCCAGCAGCTCCTCGAACTATGGCTACACCTTC. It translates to CASSSSNYGYTF.

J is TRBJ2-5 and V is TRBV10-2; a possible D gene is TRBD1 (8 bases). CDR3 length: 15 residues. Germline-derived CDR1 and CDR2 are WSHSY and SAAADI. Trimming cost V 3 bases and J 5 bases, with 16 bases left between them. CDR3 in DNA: TGCGCCAGCAGTGATGTAACAGGGGGAGGGGAGACCCAGTACTTC. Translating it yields CASSDVTGGGETQYF.

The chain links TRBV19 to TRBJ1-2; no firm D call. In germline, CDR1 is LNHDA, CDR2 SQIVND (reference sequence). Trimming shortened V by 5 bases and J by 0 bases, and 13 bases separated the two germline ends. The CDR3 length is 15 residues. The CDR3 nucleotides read TGTGCCAGTAGTCTCCCGGGAGAGACTAACTATGGCTACACCTTC. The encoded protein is CASSLPGETNYGYTF.

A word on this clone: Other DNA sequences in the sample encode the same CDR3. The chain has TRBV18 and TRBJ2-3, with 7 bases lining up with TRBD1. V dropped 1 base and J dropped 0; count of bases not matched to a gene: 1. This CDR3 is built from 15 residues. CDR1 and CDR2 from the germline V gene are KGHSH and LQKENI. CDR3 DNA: TGTGCCAGCTCACCACGACAGGGTAGCACAGATACGCAGTATTTT. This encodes CASSPRQGSTDTQYF.

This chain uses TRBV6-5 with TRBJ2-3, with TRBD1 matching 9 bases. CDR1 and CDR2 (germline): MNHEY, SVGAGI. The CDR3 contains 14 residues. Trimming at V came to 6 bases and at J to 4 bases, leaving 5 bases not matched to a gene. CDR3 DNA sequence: TGTGCCAGCAGGGACAGGGGACGCGCAGATACGCAGTATTTT. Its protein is CASRDRGRADTQYF.

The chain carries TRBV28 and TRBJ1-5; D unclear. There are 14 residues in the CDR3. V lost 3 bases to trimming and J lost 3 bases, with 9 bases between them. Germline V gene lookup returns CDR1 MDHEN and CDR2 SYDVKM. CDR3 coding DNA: TGTGCCAGCAGTTTCATCGGTAACAATCAGCCCCAGCATTTT. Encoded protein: CASSFIGNNQPQHF. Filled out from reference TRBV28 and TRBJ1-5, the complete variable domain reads DVKVTQSSRYLVKRTGEKVFLECVQDMDHENMFWYRQDPGLGLRLIYFSYDVKMKEKGDIPEGYSVSREKKERFSLILESASTNQTSMYLCASSFIGNNQPQHFGDGTRLSIL.